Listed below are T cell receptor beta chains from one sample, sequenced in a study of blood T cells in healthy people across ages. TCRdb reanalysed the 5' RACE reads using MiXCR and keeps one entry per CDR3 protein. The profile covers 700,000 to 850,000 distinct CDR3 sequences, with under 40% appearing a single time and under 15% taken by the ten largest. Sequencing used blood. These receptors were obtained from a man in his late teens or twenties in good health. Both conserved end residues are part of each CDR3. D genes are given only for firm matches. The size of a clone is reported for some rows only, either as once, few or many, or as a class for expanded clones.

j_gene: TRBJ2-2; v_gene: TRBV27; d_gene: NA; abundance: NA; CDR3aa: CASSFLANTGELFF; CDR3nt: TGTGCCAGCAGTTTTCTCGCGAACACCGGGGAGCTGTTTTTT
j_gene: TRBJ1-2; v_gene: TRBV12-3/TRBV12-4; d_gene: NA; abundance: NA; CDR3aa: CASTYRAKGGYTF; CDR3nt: TGTGCCAGCACTTACAGGGCTAAGGGCGGCTACACCTTC
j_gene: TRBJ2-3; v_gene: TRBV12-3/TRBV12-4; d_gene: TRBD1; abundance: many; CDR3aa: CASSRTGDSTDTQYF; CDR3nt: TGTGCCAGCAGCCGGACAGGGGACAGCACAGATACGCAGTATTTT
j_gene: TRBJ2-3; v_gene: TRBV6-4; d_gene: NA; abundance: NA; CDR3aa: CASSDSAGSTDTQYF; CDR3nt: TGTGCCAGCAGTGACTCAGCAGGTAGCACAGATACGCAGTATTTT
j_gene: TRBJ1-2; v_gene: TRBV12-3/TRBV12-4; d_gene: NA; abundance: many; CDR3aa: CASRPVYGYTF; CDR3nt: TGTGCCAGCAGGCCAGTCTATGGCTACACCTTC
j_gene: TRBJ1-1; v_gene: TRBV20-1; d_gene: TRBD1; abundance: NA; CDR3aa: CSASRDSMNTEAFF; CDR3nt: TGCAGTGCTAGTCGGGACAGCATGAACACTGAAGCTTTCTTT
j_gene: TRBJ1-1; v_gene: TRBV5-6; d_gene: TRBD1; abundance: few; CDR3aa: CASSSGTGRNTEAFF; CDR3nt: TGTGCCAGCAGCTCCGGGACAGGGAGGAACACTGAAGCTTTCTTT
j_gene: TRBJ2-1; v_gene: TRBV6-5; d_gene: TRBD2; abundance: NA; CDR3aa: CVSSYEFGEGDEQFF; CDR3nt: TGTGTCAGCAGTTACGAATTCGGGGAGGGCGATGAGCAGTTCTTC
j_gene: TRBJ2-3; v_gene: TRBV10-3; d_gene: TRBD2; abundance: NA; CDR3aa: CAISEFGRGGLSSTDTQYF; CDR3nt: TGTGCCATCAGTGAATTTGGTCGGGGGGGCCTTTCTAGCACAGATACGCAGTATTTT
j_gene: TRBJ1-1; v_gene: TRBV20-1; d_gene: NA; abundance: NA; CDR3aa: CSASIGASNTEAFF; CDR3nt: TGCAGTGCTAGTATCGGAGCTTCGAACACTGAAGCTTTCTTT
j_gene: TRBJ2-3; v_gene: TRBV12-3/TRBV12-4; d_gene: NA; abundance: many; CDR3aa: CASRGDTDTQYF; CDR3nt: TGTGCCAGCAGGGGGGACACAGATACGCAGTATTTT
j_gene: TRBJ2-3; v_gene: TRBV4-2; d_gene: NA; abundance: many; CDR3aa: CASSQEGLDADTQYF; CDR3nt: TGTGCCAGCAGCCAAGAAGGCCTGGATGCAGATACGCAGTATTTT
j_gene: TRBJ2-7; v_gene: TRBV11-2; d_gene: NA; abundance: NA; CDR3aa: CASSLQKDEQYF; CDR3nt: TGTGCCAGCAGCTTACAGAAGGATGAGCAGTACTTC
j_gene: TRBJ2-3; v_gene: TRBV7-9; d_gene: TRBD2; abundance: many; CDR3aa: CASSLRLAGASDTQYF; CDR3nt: TGTGCCAGCAGCTTAAGACTAGCGGGGGCCTCAGATACGCAGTATTTT